This T cell receptor (beta chain) came from a study of T cell responses to AZD1222 COVID-19 vaccine. The protocol was immunoSEQ multiplex PCR, while the TCRdb copy is restricted to in-frame clones and leaves out a portion. The profile shows roughly 120,000 clones, roughly 88% of them singletons. The table lists this clone with a few counts. With 6 bases removed from V and 5 bases from J, the gap between germline ends came to 11 bases. The CDR3 has 14 amino acids. Germline CDR1 and CDR2: MNHEY and SVGAGI. This receptor was identified in an adult in good health. The J gene is TRBJ1-6, the V gene TRBV6-5, with a weak D call TRBD1 (6 bases). Sample: peripheral blood, taken on day 0 of AZD1222 vaccination. In DNA, the CDR3 is TGTGCCAGCAGAGGACAGCCGGATAATTCACCCCTCCACTTT. It codes for CASRGQPDNSPLHF.